A selection of T cell receptor beta chains follows, all from one sample in a study of blood T cell repertoires in COVID-19. Sequenced by immunoSEQ multiplex PCR; TCRdb stores in-frame clones only, minus some. The table shows 350,000 or so clones, with roughly 90% occurring only once. The sequenced material came from PBMCs or T cells enriched from blood (not recorded which). The receptors originated from a woman in her 30s who had recovered from COVID-19. The CDR3 runs from the conserved cysteine through the conserved F or W. The D gene is left open where the match is weak. Clone size is shown for a subset of rows, as once, few, many or a class of expanded clone.

TRBJ1-1,once,13,TRBV28,NA,CASSPSSNTEAFF,TGTGCCAGCAGTCCCAGTTCGAACACTGAAGCTTTCTTT
TRBJ2-7,NA,14,TRBV19,TRBD2,CASKRGGSSYEQYF,TGTGCCAGCAAACGGGGGGGAAGCTCCTACGAGCAGTACTTC
TRBJ1-3,few,16,TRBV9,NA,CASSVDGRTGGNTIYF,TGTGCCAGCAGCGTAGACGGCCGGACGGGGGGAAACACCATATATTTT
TRBJ2-6,NA,14,TRBV14,NA,CASSHSTGANVLTF,TGTGCCAGCAGCCACAGTACTGGGGCCAACGTCCTGACTTTC
TRBJ2-7,once,14,TRBV4-1,TRBD1,CASSQEPGQGEQYF,TGCGCCAGCAGCCAAGAGCCCGGACAGGGCGAGCAGTACTTC
TRBJ2-3,NA,16,TRBV9,TRBD2,CASSGLSGGSTDTQYF,TGTGCCAGCAGCGGACTAAGCGGGGGGAGCACAGATACGCAGTATTTT
TRBJ2-7,NA,15,TRBV6-5,TRBD1,CASSTTGTGNYEQYF,TGTGCCAGCAGTACCACCGGGACAGGGAACTACGAGCAGTACTTC
TRBJ1-3,NA,17,TRBV9,TRBD1,CASSHDRGDCSGNTIYF,TGTGCCAGCAGCCACGACAGGGGAGATTGCTCTGGAAACACCATATATTTT
TRBJ2-5,NA,16,TRBV15,TRBD2,CATSSLQRDESETQYF,TGTGCCACCAGCAGCCTCCAGCGGGATGAGTCAGAGACCCAGTACTTC
TRBJ2-7,NA,16,TRBV24-1,TRBD1,CATSDPPGQGNHEQYF,TGTGCCACCAGTGACCCCCCGGGACAGGGGAATCACGAGCAGTACTTC
TRBJ2-2,NA,20,TRBV5-1,TRBD1,CASSRSLGQGTSSYTGELFF,TGCGCCAGCAGCAGATCATTGGGACAGGGGACCTCTTCGTACACCGGGGAGCTGTTTTTT
TRBJ2-7,NA,14,TRBV7-2,TRBD1,CASSLYDRDQEQYF,TGTGCCAGCAGCTTGTACGACAGGGACCAGGAGCAGTACTTC
TRBJ2-7,NA,13,TRBV11-3,NA,CASSLGGLSEQYF,TGTGCCAGCAGCTTAGGGGGGCTGAGCGAGCAGTACTTC
TRBJ2-1,NA,13,TRBV30,NA,CAWTRGTYNEQFF,TGTGCCTGGACCAGGGGAACCTACAATGAGCAGTTCTTC
TRBJ1-2,NA,16,TRBV4-2,TRBD1,CASSQPRGQGALGYTF,TGTGCCAGCAGCCAACCTCGAGGGCAGGGGGCATTGGGCTACACCTTC
TRBJ1-3,NA,14,TRBV7-9,NA,CASSLGTSGNTIYF,TGTGCCAGCAGCCTCGGGACATCTGGAAACACCATATATTTT
TRBJ1-2,NA,16,TRBV7-9,NA,CASSLGGQGSNYGYTF,TGTGCCAGCAGCTTGGGAGGGCAGGGGTCTAACTATGGCTACACCTTC
TRBJ1-5,NA,14,TRBV28,TRBD1,CASISGGLGQPQHF,TGTGCCAGCATATCAGGGGGCTTGGGTCAGCCCCAGCATTTT
TRBJ2-1,NA,14,TRBV5-1,NA,CASSLVSTNNEQFF,TGCGCCAGCAGCTTGGTGAGCACCAACAATGAGCAGTTCTTC
TRBJ1-1,once,15,TRBV6-5,TRBD1,CASRETGTLNTEAFF,TGTGCCAGCAGGGAGACAGGGACCTTGAACACTGAAGCTTTCTTT
TRBJ1-1,NA,13,TRBV7-2,NA,CASTSRGDTEAFF,TGTGCCAGCACCTCCCGGGGGGACACTGAAGCTTTCTTT
TRBJ2-1,NA,10,TRBV29-1,NA,CSVEVNEQFF,TGCAGCGTTGAAGTAAATGAGCAGTTCTTC
TRBJ1-3,NA,16,TRBV4-2,TRBD1,CASSLDRASSGNTIYF,TGTGCCAGCAGCCTGGACAGGGCGAGCTCTGGAAATACCATATATTTT
TRBJ2-3,NA,15,TRBV6-2/TRBV6-3,TRBD2,CASSYGTSGSDTQYF,TGTGCCAGCAGTTACGGGACTAGCGGGAGTGATACGCAGTATTTT
TRBJ2-1,NA,15,TRBV5-8,TRBD2,CASSQPIAGAIEQFF,TGTGCCAGCAGCCAGCCAATAGCGGGAGCGATTGAGCAGTTCTTC